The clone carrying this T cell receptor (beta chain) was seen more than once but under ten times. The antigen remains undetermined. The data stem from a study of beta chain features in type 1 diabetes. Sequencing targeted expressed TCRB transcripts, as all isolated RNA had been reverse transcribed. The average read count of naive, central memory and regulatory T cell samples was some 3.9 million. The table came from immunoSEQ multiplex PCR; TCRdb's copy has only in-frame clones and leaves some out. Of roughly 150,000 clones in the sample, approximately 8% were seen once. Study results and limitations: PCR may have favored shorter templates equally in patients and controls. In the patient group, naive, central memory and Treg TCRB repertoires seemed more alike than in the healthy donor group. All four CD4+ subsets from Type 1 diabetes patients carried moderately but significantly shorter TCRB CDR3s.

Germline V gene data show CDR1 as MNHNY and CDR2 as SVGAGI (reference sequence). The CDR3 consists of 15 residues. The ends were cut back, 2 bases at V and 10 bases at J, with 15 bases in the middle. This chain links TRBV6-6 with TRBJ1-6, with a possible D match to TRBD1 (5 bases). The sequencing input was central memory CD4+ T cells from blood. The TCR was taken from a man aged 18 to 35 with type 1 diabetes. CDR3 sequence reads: CASSYGRQGKSPLHF. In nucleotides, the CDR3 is TGTGCCAGCAGTTACGGGCGGCAGGGTAAATCACCCCTCCACTTT.